The subject of this entry is one TCR beta chain. Its antigen is not identified. This entry belongs to a study of CD8 T cells in ankylosing spondylitis. Quantitative 5'-RACE with molecular barcodes generated TCR beta libraries. Using its own MiXCR run on the 5' RACE reads, TCRdb lists one record per CDR3 protein. The table records 750,000 to 850,000 distinct CDR3 sequences, about an eighth of them present only once. Germline loops: CDR1 SGHVS, CDR2 FNYEAQ. The V and J ends lost 1 base and 6 bases, in that order; junction bases with no gene match: 8. This CDR3 is 17 amino acids long. Overall study results and limits: Clones linked to disease were reported to show significant enrichment in matched ankylosing spondylitis synovial fluid. A motif in TCR beta, a set of roughly eight highly homologous variants, appeared characteristic of ankylosing spondylitis blood.

This sequence originates from a male donor with ankylosing spondylitis. Material for sequencing was blood, either unsorted or a sorted T cell fraction (not recorded which). The chain joins TRBV7-6 to TRBJ2-1, with 11 bases that match TRBD1. The DNA for the CDR3 is TGTGCCAGCAGCTTAGGAAGACCGGGACAGGGGGTCAATGAGCAGTTCTTC. Its protein is CASSLGRPGQGVNEQFF.